This T cell receptor (beta chain) comes out of a study of shared clonotypes between healthy human individuals. The healthy adult donors were HIV-negative and reported no recent acute infections or vaccinations. Germline V gives CDR1 SQVTM, CDR2 ANQGSEA. With 1 base removed from V and 4 bases from J, the gap between germline ends came to 14 bases. The CDR3 totals 15 residues. This clone was detected once. An even split of each subset's genomic DNA across several immunoSEQ plates was performed. Libraries were prepared by immunoSEQ multiplex PCR; TCRdb keeps only in-frame clonotypes and omits some of them. The data contain over 400,000 clones, more than 95% of them seen just once; the ten biggest clones take up about 0.059%.

The chain has TRBV29-1 and TRBJ2-1; no reliable D call. Material: naive CD4+ T cells sorted from blood. The subset is: CD45RA+ positively selected. This receptor was obtained from a woman in her twenties or thirties in good health. The DNA of the CDR3 is TGCAGCGTTGAAGGCCTGGCGGCTGTTTACAATGAGCAGTTCTTC. Protein sequence: CSVEGLAAVYNEQFF.